Below are 16 T cell receptor beta chains sequenced from a single sample in a study of blood T cell repertoires in COVID-19. Clones were sequenced by immunoSEQ multiplex PCR, and TCRdb holds only the in-frame ones, with some missing. The table lists approximately 300,000 clones, about 89% of them singletons. Input material: peripheral blood. Source of these receptors: a man aged 35-49 years with acute or convalescent COVID-19.

The V call is TRBV27, the J call TRBJ1-5; D is unclear. The CDR3 is 13 residues long. Per germline, CDR1 MNHEY and CDR2 SMNVEV (reference sequence). Trimming left V 4 bases short and J 6 bases short, with 10 bases between. CDR3 nucleotide sequence: TGTGCCAGCAGTTACGGGGTATCTCAGCCCCAGCATTTT. This encodes CASSYGVSQPQHF.

The genes are TRBV2 and TRBJ2-3, with 7 bases aligning to TRBD2. CDR3 length: 12 amino acids. Per germline, CDR1 SNHLY and CDR2 FYNNEI. The ends lost 4 bases at V and 10 bases at J; junction bases unmatched: 5. The CDR3 loop is CASSVGLPSQYF. DNA for the CDR3: TGTGCCAGCAGTGTGGGACTACCCTCGCAGTATTTT. Full variable domain (rest looked up from reference TRBV2 and TRBJ2-3): EPEVTQTPSHQVTQMGQEVILRCVPISNHLYFYWYRQILGQKVEFLVSFYNNEISEKSEIFDDQFSVERPDGSNFTLKIRSTKLEDSAMYFCASSVGLPSQYFGPGTRLTVL.

The chain joins TRBV24-1 to TRBJ2-7, with D possibly matching TRBD1 (7 bases). The CDR3 is 15 amino acids. V lost 5 bases, J lost 5 bases, and 18 bases lay in between. CDR1 is KGHDR and CDR2 is SFDVKD in the germline V gene. The CDR3, as DNA: TGTGCCACCAGTGTAGGGGGCGCGGGACTCGACGAGCAGTACTTC. It translates to CATSVGGAGLDEQYF.

This sequence joins TRBV2 and TRBJ2-2, with TRBD1 matching over 7 bases. Germline CDR1 is SNHLY and CDR2 is FYNNEI. The CDR3 is 15 residues long. V lost 5 bases to trimming and J lost 6 bases; unmatched junction nucleotides: 9. The CDR3 region has the DNA TGTGCCAGCAGTAGACAGGGACCCCACGCCGGGGAGCTGTTTTTT. Protein: CASSRQGPHAGELFF. The variable domain in full, with the rest retrieved from reference TRBV2 and TRBJ2-2, is EPEVTQTPSHQVTQMGQEVILRCVPISNHLYFYWYRQILGQKVEFLVSFYNNEISEKSEIFDDQFSVERPDGSNFTLKIRSTKLEDSAMYFCASSRQGPHAGELFFGEGSRLTVL.

The V call is TRBV5-1, the J call TRBJ1-1; no firm D call. The CDR3 contains 14 residues. CDR1 and CDR2 (germline): SGHRS, YFSETQ. V was cut by 1 base and J by 0 bases, with 7 bases left in between. DNA of the CDR3: TGCGCCAGCAGCTTGCTACAGATGAACACTGAAGCTTTCTTT. Protein: CASSLLQMNTEAFF.

The J gene is TRBJ2-7, the V gene TRBV5-1, with 8 nucleotides matching TRBD1. Trimming removed 0 bases from V and 3 bases from J; junction bases left unmatched: 8. This CDR3 is built from 16 residues. The V gene's germline CDR1 is SGHRS and CDR2 YFSETQ. CDR3 bases: TGCGCCAGCAGCTTGGATTTCGGGACAGGTGACTACGAGCAGTACTTC. It codes for CASSLDFGTGDYEQYF.

The chain carries TRBV6-5 and TRBJ1-2; TRBD1 matches 7 bases. The V segment lost 7 bases and the J segment 2 bases; nucleotides outside the gene matches: 7. The CDR3 spans 14 residues. CDR1 is MNHEY, CDR2 SVGAGI, per germline. The CDR3: CASIFRGRNYGYTF. In nucleotides, the CDR3 is TGTGCCAGCATCTTTAGGGGGCGAAACTATGGCTACACCTTC.

This clone has just one count. The V and J genes are TRBV3-1 (or the pseudogene TRBV3-2) and TRBJ1-6, with 9 bases identical to TRBD1. Germline CDR1 and CDR2: LGHDT and YNNKEL (reference sequence). There are 16 residues in the CDR3. The trim removed 4 bases at V and 9 bases at J, leaving 10 bases unmatched. The CDR3 protein is CASSLGWTGVTSPLHF. Here the CDR3 DNA reads TGTGCCAGCAGCCTTGGGTGGACAGGGGTTACTTCACCCCTCCACTTT.

The chain joins TRBV3-1 (or the pseudogene TRBV3-2) to TRBJ2-3; no clear D gene. There are 11 residues in the CDR3. Germline V gene data show CDR1 as LGHDT and CDR2 as YNNKEL (reference sequence). The germline V and J ends were trimmed by 5 bases and 3 bases, with 3 bases remaining between them. This CDR3 reads CASSLTDTQYF. The CDR3 nucleotides are TGTGCCAGCAGCTTAACAGATACGCAGTATTTT.

The chain recombines TRBV2 with TRBJ2-1; D is perhaps TRBD2 (6 bases). The V gene lost 8 bases and the J gene lost 8 bases, with 19 bases spanning the gap. This CDR3 region has 14 residues. Germline CDR1 reads SNHLY; CDR2 reads FYNNEI. The CDR3 sequence: CASRRGPLRHEQFF. In DNA form, the CDR3 reads TGTGCCAGCCGGAGGGGACCTCTGAGGCATGAGCAGTTCTTC.

This sequence joins TRBV4-1 and TRBJ1-2; 10 bases are shared with TRBD1. The V segment lost 1 base and the J segment 2 bases; nucleotides outside the gene matches: 4. Germline-derived CDR1 and CDR2 are MGHRA and YSYEKL. The length of the CDR3 is 16 residues. CDR3 coding DNA: TGCGCCAGCAGCCAAGGAATGGGACAGGGGAACTATGGCTACACCTTC. It specifies CASSQGMGQGNYGYTF.

This clone was found once. Other DNA variants within this sample encode the same CDR3. The V gene is TRBV5-6, the J gene TRBJ1-1; D call uncertain. The germline V gene has CDR1 SGHDT and CDR2 YYEEEE. The V end was cut by 1 base, the J end by 8 bases, with 6 bases between. The CDR3 consists of 11 residues. CDR3 sequence reads: CASSLNREAFF. CDR3 coding DNA: TGTGCCAGCAGCTTGAACCGGGAAGCTTTCTTT.

The rearrangement joins TRBV5-6 to TRBJ1-4, with a possible D match to TRBD1 (6 bases). This CDR3 is 16 amino acids long. Per germline, CDR1 SGHDT and CDR2 YYEEEE. Trimming stripped 1 base from V and 1 base from J, with 11 bases between. The CDR3 loop is CASSLFRGRTNEKLFF. The CDR3 bases are TGTGCCAGCAGCTTGTTTAGGGGGAGAACTAATGAAAAACTGTTTTTT.

This rearrangement joins TRBV11-2 to TRBJ1-1; TRBD1 agrees at 9 bases. The CDR3 has 16 amino acids. Germline assignment: CDR1 SGHAT and CDR2 FQNNGV. V shed 1 base, J shed 1 base, and the junction held 4 bases outside the gene matches. Here the CDR3 reads CASSLAPGQGNTEAFF. The CDR3 DNA follows: TGTGCCAGCAGCTTAGCCCCGGGACAGGGGAACACTGAAGCTTTCTTT.

This chain joins TRBV2 and TRBJ2-3, with D maybe TRBD2 (6 bases). V was shortened by 5 bases and J by 2 bases, with 11 bases between the two germline ends. Germline CDR1 is SNHLY and CDR2 is FYNNEI. The CDR3 is 14 residues long. CDR3 residues: CASSRIADTDTQYF. CDR3 in DNA: TGTGCCAGCAGTAGAATAGCGGACACAGATACGCAGTATTTT.

This chain joins TRBV27 and TRBJ1-2, with D perhaps TRBD1 (6 bases). The CDR3 is 16 residues long. V was trimmed by 2 bases and J by 5 bases, leaving 18 bases between them. The germline CDR1 and CDR2 sequences are MNHEY and SMNVEV (reference sequence). CDR3 DNA sequence: TGTGCCAGCAGTTTAAAGGGACCTGGGCAGGGGTATGGCTACACCTTC. Encoded protein: CASSLKGPGQGYGYTF.